One and the same sample provided the 27 T cell receptor beta chains below, sequenced in a study of blood T cell repertoires in COVID-19. Assay used: immunoSEQ multiplex PCR; TCRdb lists only in-frame clones, some missing. The table shows about 93,000 clones, with 65% to 90% occurring only once. The sample taken for sequencing was peripheral blood. Every receptor here comes from a woman aged 80 or older with acute or convalescent COVID-19.

This chain links TRBV7-9 with TRBJ1-5; 10 bases agree with TRBD1. The CDR3 runs to 16 residues. Germline V gene sequence: CDR1 SEHNR, CDR2 FQNEAQ (reference sequence). V shed 3 bases and J 6 bases; nucleotides not matched to a gene: 8. CDR3 in DNA: TGTGCCAGCAGCTTTGGGACAGGGGATGGGTCTCAGCCCCAGCATTTT. It specifies CASSFGTGDGSQPQHF.

As DNA, the CDR3 is TGTGCCAGCAGCCCCCGGGGGGGCGGGGGCCTATACAATGAGCAGTTCTTC. It yields the protein CASSPRGGGGLYNEQFF. The rearrangement links TRBV7-3 to TRBJ2-1; TRBD2 agrees at 8 bases. Looked up from germline, CDR1 is SGHTA and CDR2 is FQGTGA. Trimming took 5 bases from V and 4 from J; bases not matched to a gene: 13. The CDR3 contains 17 residues. Filled out from reference TRBV7-3 and TRBJ2-1, the complete variable domain reads GAGVSQTPSNKVTEKGKYVELRCDPISGHTALYWYRQSLGQGPEFLIYFQGTGAADDSGLPNDRFFAVRPEGSVSTLKIQRTERGDSAVYLCASSPRGGGGLYNEQFFGPGTRLTVL.

This clone appeared a few times. The chain joins TRBV11-3 to TRBJ1-2; perhaps TRBD1 as D (6 bases). CDR1 SGHNT and CDR2 YENEEA come from the germline V gene. The V end lost 5 bases, the J end lost 4 bases, and 17 bases lay between the germline ends. There are 15 residues in the CDR3. The CDR3 DNA reads TGTGCCAGCAGCAACGACGCAGGGGTCGGCTATGGCTACACCTTC. This encodes CASSNDAGVGYGYTF.

V gene TRBV5-1 combines with J gene TRBJ1-1; no clear D. This CDR3 contains 15 residues. CDR1 is SGHRS and CDR2 is YFSETQ in the germline V gene. V was shortened by 4 bases and J by 4 bases, with 17 bases between the two germline ends. Here the CDR3 DNA reads TGCGCCAGCAGCCCAGGACGGGCGGGGAGCACTGAAGCTTTCTTT. This sequence encodes CASSPGRAGSTEAFF.

The chain combines TRBV2 with TRBJ1-5, with D perhaps matching TRBD1 (5 bases). This CDR3 is built from 16 residues. The V and J ends lost 6 bases and 3 bases respectively, with 18 bases between them. Germline loops: CDR1 SNHLY, CDR2 FYNNEI. The CDR3 DNA follows: TGTGCCAGCAGGGATGGAGGGGCCTTCATCAATCAGCCCCAGCATTTT. Its translation is CASRDGGAFINQPQHF.

The chain joins TRBV12-3 or TRBV12-4 to TRBJ2-7; a weak D match, TRBD1 (6 bases). This CDR3 is built from 12 residues. Trimming took off 3 bases at V and 7 bases at J, with 10 bases between the two ends. CDR3 region: CASSFGTTEQYF. CDR3 DNA sequence: TGTGCCAGCAGTTTCGGGACAACAGAGCAGTACTTC.

The V gene is TRBV6-6, the J gene TRBJ1-5, with 12 bases aligning to TRBD1. With V trimmed by 6 bases and J by 8 bases, 8 bases remained unmatched. The CDR3 extends over 15 amino acids. Germline-derived CDR1 and CDR2 are MNHNY and SVGAGI (reference sequence). CDR3 residues: CASRPRDRGQEPQHF. CDR3 nucleotides: TGTGCCAGCAGACCCAGGGACAGGGGGCAGGAGCCCCAGCATTTT.

V is TRBV4-1 and J is TRBJ2-3; a possible D gene is TRBD1 (5 bases). Looked up from germline, CDR1 is MGHRA and CDR2 is YSYEKL. The CDR3 runs 14 residues. Trimming removed 4 bases at V and 6 bases at J, with 14 bases between. CDR3 sequence reads: CASSRLQGVDTQYF. CDR3 coding DNA: TGCGCCAGCAGCCGGCTCCAGGGTGTCGATACGCAGTATTTT.

The rearrangement links TRBV25-1 to TRBJ2-6, with 10 bases matching TRBD1. With V trimmed by 4 bases and J by 4 bases, 7 bases remained unmatched. The CDR3 extends over 17 amino acids. Germline CDR1 MGHDK, CDR2 SYGVNS. The CDR3 loop reads CASSARQGAVGANVLTF. CDR3 bases: TGTGCCAGCAGTGCCCGACAGGGGGCTGTGGGGGCCAACGTCCTGACTTTC.

The V and J genes are TRBV5-1 and TRBJ2-7; 11 positions match TRBD1. V gave up 3 bases and J gave up 9 bases; unmatched junction bases: 8. CDR1 is SGHRS and CDR2 is YFSETQ in the germline V gene. The CDR3 is 14 amino acids. This CDR3 is CASSSGQGASGQYF. The CDR3 DNA reads TGCGCCAGCAGCTCTGGACAGGGGGCGTCAGGGCAGTACTTC.

The chain joins TRBV5-1 to TRBJ1-2, with no clear D. The CDR3 consists of 13 residues. Trimming pared 3 bases from V and 7 bases from J, leaving 13 bases between. The germline CDR1 and CDR2 sequences are SGHRS and YFSETQ. The CDR3 reads CASSSGISGGYTF. The CDR3 DNA reads as TGCGCCAGCAGCTCCGGGATCTCCGGTGGCTACACCTTC.

V and J are TRBV19 and TRBJ1-2; tentatively, D is TRBD1 (6 bases). Trimming left V 7 bases short and J 5 bases short, with 14 bases between. This CDR3 region has 13 residues. Germline CDR1 and CDR2: LNHDA and SQIVND (reference sequence). DNA of the CDR3: TGTGCCAGTACCGGACAGTTGGGTTATGGCTACACCTTC. As protein: CASTGQLGYGYTF. Full variable domain (remainder filled in from reference TRBV19 and TRBJ1-2): DGGITQSPKYLFRKEGQNVTLSCEQNLNHDAMYWYRQDPGQGLRLIYYSQIVNDFQKGDIAEGYSVSREKKESFPLTVTSAQKNPTAFYLCASTGQLGYGYTFGSGTRLTVV.

The J gene is TRBJ1-2, the V gene TRBV4-1; a possible D gene is TRBD1 (5 bases). V lost 3 bases and J 8 bases, leaving 19 bases between the germline ends. CDR1 is MGHRA and CDR2 is YSYEKL in the germline V gene. The CDR3 totals 15 residues. The CDR3 region is CASSHGAGLIGGYTF. CDR3 sequence (DNA): TGCGCCAGCAGCCATGGGGCCGGTCTCATAGGGGGCTACACCTTC.

This rearrangement joins TRBV11-3 to TRBJ2-7; D is undetermined. The germline V and J ends were trimmed by 0 bases and 0 bases, with 12 bases remaining between them. This CDR3 has 16 amino acids. Germline V gives CDR1 SGHNT, CDR2 YENEEA. CDR3 sequence: CASSLDEIRSSYEQYF. CDR3 DNA: TGTGCCAGCAGCTTAGATGAAATTCGGAGCTCCTACGAGCAGTACTTC.

V usage is TRBV24-1 and J usage is TRBJ2-7, with TRBD1 identical over 7 bases. The CDR3 runs 16 residues. Germline CDR1 and CDR2: KGHDR and SFDVKD. Trimming at V came to 1 base and at J to 3 bases, leaving 8 bases not matched to a gene. The CDR3 nucleotides are TGTGCCACCAGTGATTTCGATCGGACAGGAAGCTACGAGCAGTACTTC. It yields the protein CATSDFDRTGSYEQYF.

This clone came up a few times. The chain couples TRBV27 to TRBJ1-6; 7 bases match TRBD1. In germline, CDR1 is MNHEY, CDR2 SMNVEV (reference sequence). V lost 3 bases and J lost 7; bases outside the gene matches: 9. The CDR3 contains 16 residues. CDR3 in amino acids: CASSFIRTGPNSPLHF. The CDR3 DNA is TGTGCCAGCAGTTTTATTCGGACAGGCCCCAATTCACCCCTCCACTTT.

The chain employs TRBV28 and TRBJ2-7; TRBD1 agrees at 10 bases. The junction had 1 base not matched to a gene; V was cut back by 5 bases and J by 0 bases. The CDR3 loop spans 14 amino acids. In germline, CDR1 is MDHEN, CDR2 SYDVKM. The CDR3 nucleotides read TGTGCCAGCAGTAGACAGGGGGCCTCCTACGAGCAGTACTTC. Its translation: CASSRQGASYEQYF.

This chain connects TRBV5-4 to TRBJ2-5; 12 positions agree with TRBD1. The CDR3 has 16 amino acids. Germline-derived CDR1 and CDR2 are SGHNT and YYREEE (reference sequence). V lost 4 bases to trimming and J lost 5 bases; unmatched junction nucleotides: 9. The CDR3: CASSRSGTGGWETQYF. CDR3 sequence (DNA): TGTGCCAGCAGCCGATCCGGGACAGGGGGCTGGGAGACCCAGTACTTC.

V gene TRBV15 combines with J gene TRBJ2-2; no definite D call. V lost 0 bases to trimming and J lost 0 bases, with 11 bases between them. Germline V gene lookup returns CDR1 LNHNV and CDR2 YYDKDF (reference sequence). This CDR3 has 17 residues. The CDR3 DNA reads as TGTGCCACCAGCAGAGATCGCGGATCCTCGAACACCGGGGAGCTGTTTTTT. Translated: CATSRDRGSSNTGELFF.

The J gene is TRBJ1-1, the V gene TRBV28, with D tentatively TRBD1 (5 bases). Trimming cost V 6 bases and J 1 base, with 15 bases left between them. The CDR3 runs to 15 residues. CDR1 is MDHEN and CDR2 is SYDVKM in the germline V gene. CDR3 region: CASRIVRQRNTEAFF. The CDR3 bases are TGTGCCAGCAGAATAGTGAGACAGCGGAACACTGAAGCTTTCTTT.

This clone has a handful of counts. V usage is TRBV6-5 and J usage is TRBJ2-7; TRBD2 matches 8 bases. Germline V gene data show CDR1 as MNHEY and CDR2 as SVGAGI. The CDR3 has 16 residues. V shed 0 bases and J 7 bases; nucleotides not matched to a gene: 11. The CDR3 DNA sequence: TGTGCCAGCAGTTACTCGGATGGAACGGGGGGGCGTGAGCAGTACTTC. It codes for CASSYSDGTGGREQYF.

The chain combines TRBV7-2 with TRBJ2-5; TRBD2 agrees at 12 bases. This CDR3 region has 17 residues. V dropped 1 base and J dropped 5; count of bases not matched to a gene: 8. Germline CDR1 reads SGHTA; CDR2 reads FQGNSA. The CDR3 nucleotides read TGTGCCAGCAGCTTAGGGGCTAGCGGGGGGGCTAGGGAGACCCAGTACTTC. This translates into CASSLGASGGARETQYF.

V gene TRBV11-2 combines with J gene TRBJ1-6; D remains unclear. Trimming shortened V by 5 bases and J by 6 bases, and 11 bases separated the two germline ends. Germline V gene lookup returns CDR1 SGHAT and CDR2 FQNNGV. This CDR3 is 14 amino acids long. The CDR3 here is CASSPGRGNSPLHF. CDR3 sequence (DNA): TGTGCCAGCAGCCCAGGCCGGGGTAATTCACCCCTCCACTTT.

V gene TRBV4-1 combines with J gene TRBJ1-1; D ambiguous. This CDR3 region has 15 residues. The germline V gene encodes CDR1 MGHRA and CDR2 YSYEKL. V was shortened by 1 base and J by 0 bases, with 9 bases between the two germline ends. The CDR3 here is CASSQGPIMNTEAFF. The CDR3 bases are TGCGCCAGCAGCCAAGGGCCAATTATGAACACTGAAGCTTTCTTT.

This clone was observed many times. This rearrangement joins TRBV15 to TRBJ1-5; tentatively, D is TRBD1 (5 bases). The germline V and J ends were trimmed by 0 bases and 5 bases, with 11 bases remaining between them. Germline-derived CDR1 and CDR2 are LNHNV and YYDKDF (reference sequence). This CDR3 has 15 amino acids. The CDR3 protein is CATSRDDTGYQPQHF. The DNA of the CDR3 is TGTGCCACCAGCAGAGATGATACAGGCTATCAGCCCCAGCATTTT.

The chain links TRBV13 to TRBJ1-2; TRBD1 matches 7 bases. Trimming cost V 5 bases and J 6 bases; bases outside gene matches: 9. Germline CDR1 and CDR2: PRHDT and FYEKMQ (reference sequence). CDR3 length equals 14 residues. CDR3 protein: CASSALQGVNGYTF. For the CDR3, the DNA is TGTGCCAGCAGCGCCCTCCAGGGGGTGAATGGCTACACCTTC.

This clone was seen only a few times. V and J are TRBV27 and TRBJ2-7; 7 bases are a match to TRBD1. This CDR3 is built from 13 residues. Germline CDR1 MNHEY, CDR2 SMNVEV (reference sequence). Unmatched junction bases numbered 7, after V lost 2 bases and J lost 9 bases. CDR3 DNA sequence: TGTGCCAGCAGTTTACGGGACAGCATCGGGCAGTACTTC. The encoded protein is CASSLRDSIGQYF.